This is a list of T cell receptor beta chains from one sample in a study of blood T cell repertoires in COVID-19. Assay: immunoSEQ multiplex PCR; the TCRdb copy retains only in-frame clones and omits some. In the table there are approximately 240,000 clones, around nine tenths of which are singletons. The sequenced sample was peripheral blood. These receptors all stem from a woman in her thirties or forties who had recovered from COVID-19. Both conserved end residues are part of each CDR3. The D gene is left open where the match is weak. Size values are once, few and many counts, or a class for expanded clones, and some rows have none.

V	size	D	J	DNA	CDR3
TRBV28	.	.	TRBJ2-5	TGTGCCAGCAGTTTGCGGCTAAAGGAAGAGACCCAGTACTTC	CASSLRLKEETQYF
TRBV7-6	.	TRBD2	TRBJ2-4	TGTGCCAGCAGCCCCTCAGCGGGAGGGCAGAACATTCAGTACTTC	CASSPSAGGQNIQYF
TRBV2	few	.	TRBJ2-7	TGTGCCAGTCTCCTTTACGAGCAGTACTTC	CASLLYEQYF
TRBV19	.	TRBD1	TRBJ1-5	TGTGCCAGTAGTAAAAAGCCGGGACAGGGAATAGGGCAGCCCCAGCATTTT	CASSKKPGQGIGQPQHF
TRBV9	.	.	TRBJ2-7	TGTGCCAGCAGCGTTTCGTGGACACCTGCTACCCACGAGCAGTACTTC	CASSVSWTPATHEQYF
TRBV5-4	.	.	TRBJ2-5	TGTGCCAGCAGCTTGGGGTCAGCGCAAGAGACCCAGTACTTC	CASSLGSAQETQYF
TRBV11-2	once	TRBD2	TRBJ2-3	TGTGCCAGCAGCACCCTAGCGGGGGGCCTCTACACAGATACGCAGTATTTT	CASSTLAGGLYTDTQYF
TRBV6-1	.	.	TRBJ2-7	TGTGCCAGCAGTGCCAGCGGCGTCTGGGGATCGTCCTACGAGCAGTACTTC	CASSASGVWGSSYEQYF
TRBV7-9	few	.	TRBJ2-3	TGTGCCAGCAGCTCAGCAGTCCTAGCTCTGCGGGATACGCAGTATTTT	CASSSAVLALRDTQYF
TRBV10-1	.	.	TRBJ2-7	TGCGCCGCGACCGGGATCTGCTACGAGCAGTACTTC	CAATGICYEQYF
TRBV19	.	TRBD2	TRBJ2-1	TGTGCCAGTACCCCGAGCGGGGGGGCCAATGAGCAGTTCTTC	CASTPSGGANEQFF
TRBV21-1	few	.	TRBJ1-5	TGTGCCAGCAGCCTAGTAGTTCCCCAGCCCCAGCATTTT	CASSLVVPQPQHF
TRBV4-3	.	.	TRBJ1-5	TGCGCCAGCAGCCAAGATTATAACAGGGTCAATCAGCCCCAGCATTTT	CASSQDYNRVNQPQHF
TRBV27	.	TRBD2	TRBJ2-1	TGTGCCAGTTCTCTGGAGCGGGGGGTACGCTACAATGAGCAGTTCTTC	CASSLERGVRYNEQFF
TRBV6-5	.	.	TRBJ2-6	TGTGCCAGCGAGGGGGTCCCTGGGGCCAACGTCCTGACTTTC	CASEGVPGANVLTF
TRBV6-5	once	TRBD1	TRBJ2-7	TGTGCCAGCACCCGACAGGGAAGGTCAGGTAACGAGCAGTACTTC	CASTRQGRSGNEQYF
TRBV6-5	.	TRBD1	TRBJ1-4	TGTGCCAGCACCCACAGGGGAGAGGGTGAAAAACTGTTTTTT	CASTHRGEGEKLFF
TRBV27	once	TRBD1	TRBJ1-6	TGTGCCAGCAGTTTCAATGGACAGGCGGATAATTCACCCCTCCACTTT	CASSFNGQADNSPLHF
TRBV27	.	TRBD1	TRBJ2-7	TGTGCCAGCAGTTTAGGTTACAGGGGGCATAACGAGCAGTACTTC	CASSLGYRGHNEQYF
TRBV28	.	.	TRBJ1-2	TGTGCCAGCAGTCTCACAGCGCAGGGTGGATTCTATGGCTACACCTTC	CASSLTAQGGFYGYTF
TRBV5-8	.	TRBD1	TRBJ1-6	TGTGCCAGCTCGCGGAGGGGGCTGGGCTCCTATAATTCACCCCTCCACTTT	CASSRRGLGSYNSPLHF
TRBV7-9	.	TRBD2	TRBJ2-7	TGTGCCAGCAGTGAGGGACTAGCGGGGAAGTCCTACGAGCAGTACTTC	CASSEGLAGKSYEQYF
TRBV3-1/TRBV3-2	.	TRBD1	TRBJ2-1	TGTGCCAGCAGGGCAAGAGGGGGCGAGTCATACAATGAGCAGTTCTTC	CASRARGGESYNEQFF
TRBV11-3	once	.	TRBJ1-5	TGTGCCAGCAGCCAGATAAAGGTTGGGAGGGGCAATCAGCCCCAGCATTTT	CASSQIKVGRGNQPQHF
TRBV5-4	.	.	TRBJ2-7	TGTGCCAGCAGCTTTCGAGGCGGGTTCTACGAGCAGTACTTC	CASSFRGGFYEQYF
TRBV9	.	TRBD2	TRBJ2-7	TGTGCCAGCAGCCCCGCTGGCGGGGGCTCCTACGAGCAGTACTTC	CASSPAGGGSYEQYF
TRBV6-1	.	TRBD2	TRBJ2-7	TGTGCCAGCAGTGAACTTTCTCTGTCTAGCGGGGCCTACGAGCAGTACTTC	CASSELSLSSGAYEQYF
TRBV5-1	.	TRBD1	TRBJ1-2	TGCGCCAGCAGCTTGGAGGGGGCTGAGTCGAGGGGCTACACCTTC	CASSLEGAESRGYTF
TRBV2	.	TRBD1	TRBJ1-5	TGTGCCAGCAGAGGACAGGCCTCGAATCAGCCCCAGCATTTT	CASRGQASNQPQHF
TRBV7-3	.	TRBD1	TRBJ1-1	TGTGCCAGCAGCTCCCGGACAGGACGTGAAGCTTTCTTT	CASSSRTGREAFF
TRBV19	.	.	TRBJ2-7	TGTGCCAGTAGTATAACACAGGGCTCCTACGAGCAGTACTTC	CASSITQGSYEQYF
TRBV28	.	.	TRBJ1-2	TGTGCCAGCACCGACAGCCTCTATGGCTACACCTTC	CASTDSLYGYTF
TRBV29-1	.	.	TRBJ2-1	TGCAGCGTTGATCCAGGGGACAATGAGCAGTTCTTC	CSVDPGDNEQFF
TRBV15	.	TRBD1	TRBJ2-4	TGTGCCACCAGCAGAGATAACGTATTTCGACAGGGGACCAAAAACATTCAGTACTTC	CATSRDNVFRQGTKNIQYF
TRBV13	.	TRBD1	TRBJ2-3	TGTGCCAGCAGCCCCGAGGGGGCTGGGGGCACAGATACGCAGTATTTT	CASSPEGAGGTDTQYF
TRBV6-5	.	TRBD2	TRBJ2-7	TGTGCCAGCAGTCCCTCGGGGAGGGACGAGCAGTACTTC	CASSPSGRDEQYF
TRBV6-5	.	.	TRBJ1-3	TGTGCCAGCAGTTACTCGATGTGGCAGGCTGGAAACACCATATATTTT	CASSYSMWQAGNTIYF